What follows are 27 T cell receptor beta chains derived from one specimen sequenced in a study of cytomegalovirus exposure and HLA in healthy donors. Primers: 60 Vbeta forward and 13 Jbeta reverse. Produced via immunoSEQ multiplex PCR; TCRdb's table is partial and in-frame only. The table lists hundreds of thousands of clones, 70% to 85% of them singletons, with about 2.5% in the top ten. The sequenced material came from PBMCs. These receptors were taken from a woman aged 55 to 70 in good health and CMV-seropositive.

As DNA, the CDR3 is TGTGCCAGCAGCTTAGTAGCGGGGCGTTCCCATACGCAGTATTTT. It codes for CASSLVAGRSHTQYF. The V call is TRBV11-2, the J call TRBJ2-3; 8 positions match TRBD2. CDR3 length: 15 amino acids. After removal of 1 base from V and 7 bases from J, the junction contained 7 bases not matched to a gene. Germline CDR1 reads SGHAT; CDR2 reads FQNNGV.

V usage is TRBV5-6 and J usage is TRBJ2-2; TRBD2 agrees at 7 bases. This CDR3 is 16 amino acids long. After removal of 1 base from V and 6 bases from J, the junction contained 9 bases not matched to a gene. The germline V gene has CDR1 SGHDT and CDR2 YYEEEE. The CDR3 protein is CASSLLSGNGAGELFF. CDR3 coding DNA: TGTGCCAGCAGCTTGCTCAGCGGGAACGGGGCCGGGGAGCTGTTTTTT.

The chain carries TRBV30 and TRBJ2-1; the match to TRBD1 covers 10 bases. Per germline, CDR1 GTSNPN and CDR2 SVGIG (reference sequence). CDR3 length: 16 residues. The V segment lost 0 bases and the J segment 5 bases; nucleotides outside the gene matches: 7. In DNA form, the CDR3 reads TGTGCCTGGAGTGTAAGGAGTGGGACAGGGGACAATGAGCAGTTCTTC. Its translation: CAWSVRSGTGDNEQFF.

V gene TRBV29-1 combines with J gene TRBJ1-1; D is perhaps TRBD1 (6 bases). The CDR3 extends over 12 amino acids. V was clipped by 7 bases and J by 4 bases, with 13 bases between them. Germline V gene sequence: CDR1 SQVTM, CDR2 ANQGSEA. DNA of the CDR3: TGCAGCGCCCTCGGACAGTTCACTGAAGCTTTCTTT. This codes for CSALGQFTEAFF. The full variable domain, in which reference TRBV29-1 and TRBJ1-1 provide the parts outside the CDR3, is SAVISQKPSRDICQRGTSLTIQCQVDSQVTMMFWYRQQPGQSLTLIATANQGSEATYESGFVIDKFPISRPNLTFSTLTVSNMSPEDSSIYLCSALGQFTEAFFGQGTRLTVV.

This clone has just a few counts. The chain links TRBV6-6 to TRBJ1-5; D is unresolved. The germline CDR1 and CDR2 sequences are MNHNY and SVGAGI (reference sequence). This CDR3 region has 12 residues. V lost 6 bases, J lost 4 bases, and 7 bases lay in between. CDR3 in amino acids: CASRQWNQPQHF. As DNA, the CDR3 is TGTGCCAGCAGGCAGTGGAATCAGCCCCAGCATTTT.

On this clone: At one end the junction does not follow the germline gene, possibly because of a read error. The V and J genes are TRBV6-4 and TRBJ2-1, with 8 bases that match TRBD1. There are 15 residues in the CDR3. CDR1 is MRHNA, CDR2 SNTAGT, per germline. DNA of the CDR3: TGTGCCAGCAGTCTCGACAGGGGATCCTACAATAAGCAGTTCTTC. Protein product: CASSLDRGSYNKQFF.

Written as DNA, the CDR3 is TGTGCCAGCAGCCGGACAGGGAACGAGCAGTACTTC. Its translation: CASSRTGNEQYF. This rearrangement joins TRBV7-2 to TRBJ2-7; 8 nucleotides match TRBD1. V gave up 5 bases and J gave up 5 bases; unmatched junction bases: 2. The CDR3 has 12 amino acids. In germline, CDR1 is SGHTA, CDR2 FQGNSA.

The CDR3 spells CASSPRKRRTGIDRGYEQYF. The CDR3 region has the DNA TGTGCCAGCTCACCACGAAAACGGAGGACAGGTATTGACCGGGGCTACGAGCAGTACTTC. The rearrangement uses TRBV18 and TRBJ2-7, with 7 bases aligning to TRBD1. V trimming: 1 base; J trimming: 3 bases; junction bases outside the gene matches: 21. This CDR3 has 20 residues. Germline CDR1 and CDR2: KGHSH and LQKENI. Full variable domain (outside the CDR3, taken from reference TRBV18 and TRBJ2-7): NAGVMQNPRHLVRRRGQEARLRCSPMKGHSHVYWYRQLPEEGLKFMVYLQKENIIDESGMPKERFSAEFPKEGPSILRIQQVVRGDSAAYFCASSPRKRRTGIDRGYEQYFGPGTRLTVT.

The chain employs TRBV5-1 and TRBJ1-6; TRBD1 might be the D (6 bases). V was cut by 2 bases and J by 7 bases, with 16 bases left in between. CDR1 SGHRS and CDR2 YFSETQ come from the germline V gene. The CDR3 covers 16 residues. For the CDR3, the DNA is TGCGCCAGCAGCTTAACCTGGACAGACATGAATTCACCCCTCCACTTT. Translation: CASSLTWTDMNSPLHF.

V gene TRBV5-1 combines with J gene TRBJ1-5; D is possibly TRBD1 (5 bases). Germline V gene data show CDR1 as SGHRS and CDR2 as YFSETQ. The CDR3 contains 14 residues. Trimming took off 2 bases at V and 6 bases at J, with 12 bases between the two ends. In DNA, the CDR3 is TGCGCCAGCAGCTTAACGGGGGGAGGTCAGCCCCAGCATTTT. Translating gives CASSLTGGGQPQHF.

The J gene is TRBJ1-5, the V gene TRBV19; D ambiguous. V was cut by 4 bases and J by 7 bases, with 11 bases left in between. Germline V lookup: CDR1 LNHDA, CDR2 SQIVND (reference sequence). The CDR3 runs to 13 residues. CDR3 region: CASSSTEMQPQHF. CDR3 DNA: TGTGCCAGTAGTAGCACAGAAATGCAGCCCCAGCATTTT.

As DNA, the CDR3 is TGCGCCAGCAGCTTGGGGTTGACTAGCGCTTCCTACGAGCAGTACTTC. Amino acid sequence: CASSLGLTSASYEQYF. This chain joins TRBV5-1 and TRBJ2-5; the match to TRBD2 covers 8 bases. The end of the DNA fits TRBJ2-7 better, so the J call may be wrong. This CDR3 spans 16 amino acids. Germline loops: CDR1 SGHRS, CDR2 YFSETQ.

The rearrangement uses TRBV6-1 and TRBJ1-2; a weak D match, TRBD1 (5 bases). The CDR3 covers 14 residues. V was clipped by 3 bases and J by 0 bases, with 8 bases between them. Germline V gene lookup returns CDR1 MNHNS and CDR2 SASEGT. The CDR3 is CASSDPGANYGYTF. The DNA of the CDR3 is TGTGCCAGCAGTGACCCGGGGGCTAACTATGGCTACACCTTC.

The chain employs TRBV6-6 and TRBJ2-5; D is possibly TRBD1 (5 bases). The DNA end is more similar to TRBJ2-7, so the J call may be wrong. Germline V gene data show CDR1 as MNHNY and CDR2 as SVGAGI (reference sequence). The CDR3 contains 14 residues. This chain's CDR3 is CASSYSRQPYEQYF. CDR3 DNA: TGTGCCAGCAGTTACTCTCGACAGCCCTACGAGCAGTACTTC.

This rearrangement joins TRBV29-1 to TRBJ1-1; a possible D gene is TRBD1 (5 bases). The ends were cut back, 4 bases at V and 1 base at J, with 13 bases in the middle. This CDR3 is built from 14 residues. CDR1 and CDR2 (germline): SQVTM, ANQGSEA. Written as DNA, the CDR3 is TGCAGCGTTGTAATGGGGCCATCGAACACTGAAGCTTTCTTT. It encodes CSVVMGPSNTEAFF.

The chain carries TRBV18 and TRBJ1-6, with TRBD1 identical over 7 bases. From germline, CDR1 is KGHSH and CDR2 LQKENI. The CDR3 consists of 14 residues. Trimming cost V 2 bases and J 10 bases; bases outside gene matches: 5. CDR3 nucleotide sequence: TGTGCCAGCTCACCAAACAGGGGTGGGTCACCCCTCCACTTT. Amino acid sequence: CASSPNRGGSPLHF.

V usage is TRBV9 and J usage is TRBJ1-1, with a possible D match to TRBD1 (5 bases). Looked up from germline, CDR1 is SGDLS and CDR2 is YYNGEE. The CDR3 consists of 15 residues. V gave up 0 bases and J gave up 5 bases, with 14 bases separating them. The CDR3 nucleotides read TGTGCCAGCAGCGTAGTAGGAGGGGTTGGGACTGAAGCTTTCTTT. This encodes CASSVVGGVGTEAFF.

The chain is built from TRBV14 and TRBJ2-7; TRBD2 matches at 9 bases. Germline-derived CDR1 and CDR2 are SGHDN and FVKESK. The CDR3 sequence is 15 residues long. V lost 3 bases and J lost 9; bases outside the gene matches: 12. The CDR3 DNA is TGTGCCAGCAGCCAGTCCGGGACTAGCCTTTCTGGGCAGTACTTC. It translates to CASSQSGTSLSGQYF.

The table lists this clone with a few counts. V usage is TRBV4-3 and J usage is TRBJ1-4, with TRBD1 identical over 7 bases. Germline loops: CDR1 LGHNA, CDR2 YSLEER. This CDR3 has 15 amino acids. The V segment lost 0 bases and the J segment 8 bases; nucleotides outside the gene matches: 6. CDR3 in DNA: TGCGCCAGCAGCCAAGAAGAGACAGGGAGGGAAAAACTGTTTTTT. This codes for CASSQEETGREKLFF.

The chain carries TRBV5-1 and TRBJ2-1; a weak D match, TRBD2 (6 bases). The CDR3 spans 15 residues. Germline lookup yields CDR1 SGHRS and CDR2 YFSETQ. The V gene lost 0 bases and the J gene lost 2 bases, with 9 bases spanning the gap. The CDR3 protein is CASSLASVTYNEQFF. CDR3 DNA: TGCGCCAGCAGCTTGGCTAGCGTTACCTACAATGAGCAGTTCTTC.

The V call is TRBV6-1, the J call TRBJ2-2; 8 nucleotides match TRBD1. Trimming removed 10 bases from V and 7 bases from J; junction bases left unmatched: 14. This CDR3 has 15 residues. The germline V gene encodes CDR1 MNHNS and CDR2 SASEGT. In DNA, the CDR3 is TGTGCCACCCCCTCACTGGCAGGGGGCGGCGGGGAGCTGTTTTTT. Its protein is CATPSLAGGGGELFF.

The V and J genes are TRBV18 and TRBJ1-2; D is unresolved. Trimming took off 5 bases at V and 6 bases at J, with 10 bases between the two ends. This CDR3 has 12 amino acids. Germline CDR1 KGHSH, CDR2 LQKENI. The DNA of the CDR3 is TGTGCCAGCTCAGAGGCCGAGAATGGCTACACCTTC. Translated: CASSEAENGYTF.

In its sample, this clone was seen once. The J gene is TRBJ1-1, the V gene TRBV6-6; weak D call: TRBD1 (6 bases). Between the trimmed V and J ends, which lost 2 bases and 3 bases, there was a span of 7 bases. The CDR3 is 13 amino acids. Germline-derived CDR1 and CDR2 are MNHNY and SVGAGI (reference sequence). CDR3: CASSYNRDTEAFF. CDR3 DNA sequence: TGTGCCAGCAGTTACAACAGGGACACTGAAGCTTTCTTT.

CDR3 in amino acids: CASSELPGNEQFF. CDR3 nucleotide sequence: TGTGCCAGCAGTGAACTCCCCGGCAATGAGCAGTTCTTC. The V gene is TRBV2, the J gene TRBJ2-1; no reliable D call. The CDR3 is made up of 13 amino acids. The germline gives CDR1 SNHLY, CDR2 FYNNEI. The ends were cut back, 2 bases at V and 6 bases at J, with 8 bases in the middle.

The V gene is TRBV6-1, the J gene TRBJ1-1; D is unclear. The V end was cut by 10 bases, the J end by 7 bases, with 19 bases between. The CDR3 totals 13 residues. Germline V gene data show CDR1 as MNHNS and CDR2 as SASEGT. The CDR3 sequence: CAILAISRNEAFF. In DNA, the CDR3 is TGTGCCATCCTAGCAATTAGTCGGAATGAAGCTTTCTTT.

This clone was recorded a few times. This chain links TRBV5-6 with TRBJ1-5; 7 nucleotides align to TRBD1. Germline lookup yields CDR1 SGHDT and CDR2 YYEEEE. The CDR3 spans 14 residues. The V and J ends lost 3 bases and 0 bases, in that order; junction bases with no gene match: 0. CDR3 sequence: CASSYRGSNQPQHF. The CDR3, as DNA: TGTGCCAGCAGCTACAGGGGTAGCAATCAGCCCCAGCATTTT.

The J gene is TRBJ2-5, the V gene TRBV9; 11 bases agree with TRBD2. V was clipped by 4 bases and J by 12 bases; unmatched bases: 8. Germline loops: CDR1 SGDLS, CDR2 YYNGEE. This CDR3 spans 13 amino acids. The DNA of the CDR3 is TGTGCCAGCAGCTCTTTAGCGGGAGGGCCAAAGTACTTC. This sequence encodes CASSSLAGGPKYF. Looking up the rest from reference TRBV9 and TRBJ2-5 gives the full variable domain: DSGVTQTPKHLITATGQRVTLRCSPRSGDLSVYWYQQSLDQGLQFLIQYYNGEERAKGNILERFSAQQFPDLHSELNLSSLELGDSALYFCASSSLAGGPKYFGPGTRLLVL.